Shown below are 7 T cell receptor beta chains from a single sample sequenced in a study of T cells after yellow fever vaccination. TCRdb reprocessed the 5' RACE reads with MiXCR, giving one entry per CDR3 protein. This table holds 300,000 to 400,000 distinct CDR3 sequences, under 15% found once. The sequencing used CD4+ T cells sorted from PBMCs, collected 15 days after the yellow fever booster vaccination. These receptors all stem from a man aged 18 to 35 who received the YFV17D yellow fever vaccine.

The chain carries TRBV20-1 and TRBJ2-6; the D is unclear. The germline CDR1 and CDR2 sequences are DFQATT and SNEGSKA (reference sequence). The ends were cut back, 6 bases at V and 4 bases at J, with 7 bases in the middle. There are 12 residues in the CDR3. Here the CDR3 reads CSAGVGANVLTF. In DNA form, the CDR3 reads TGCAGTGCAGGCGTGGGGGCCAACGTCCTGACTTTC.

The V and J genes are TRBV7-2 and TRBJ1-4; D gene uncertain. Germline-derived CDR1 and CDR2 are SGHTA and FQGNSA. Trimming took 5 bases from V and 5 from J, leaving 9 bases between them. This CDR3 spans 13 amino acids. For the CDR3, the DNA is TGTGCCAGCAGCCGGGCCCCAAATGAAAAACTGTTTTTT. Translation: CASSRAPNEKLFF. Using reference TRBV7-2 and TRBJ1-4 for the parts outside the CDR3, the full variable domain is GAGVSQSPSNKVTEKGKDVELRCDPISGHTALYWYRQSLGQGLEFLIYFQGNSAPDKSGLPSDRFSAERTGGSVSTLTIQRTQQEDSAVYLCASSRAPNEKLFFGSGTQLSVL.

This clonotype has just a few counts. The chain couples TRBV5-1 to TRBJ2-3; the match to TRBD2 covers 9 bases. CDR1 SGHRS and CDR2 YFSETQ come from the germline V gene. The CDR3 is made up of 14 amino acids. The junction had 5 bases not matched to a gene; V was cut back by 6 bases and J by 3 bases. CDR3 protein: CASNGGGATDTQYF. The CDR3 region has the DNA TGCGCCAGCAATGGCGGGGGGGCAACAGATACGCAGTATTTT.

The V gene is TRBV4-3, the J gene TRBJ2-4; perhaps TRBD1 as D (5 bases). The V gene lost 1 base and the J gene lost 7 bases, with 11 bases spanning the gap. The CDR3 extends over 14 amino acids. Germline CDR1 reads LGHNA; CDR2 reads YSLEER. CDR3 nucleotide sequence: TGCGCCAGCAGCCAAGCTGGGGCTATGAACATTCAGTACTTC. As protein: CASSQAGAMNIQYF.

The chain joins TRBV6-2 or TRBV6-3 to TRBJ1-1; tentative D call: TRBD1 (6 bases). The V end lost 4 bases, the J end lost 8 bases, and 14 bases lay between the germline ends. The CDR3 sequence is 13 residues long. From germline, CDR1 is MNHEY and CDR2 SVGEGT. The CDR3 bases are TGTGCCAGCAGTTTCTTCGGGGGCGTGGAAGCTTTCTTT. Encoded protein: CASSFFGGVEAFF.

This chain uses TRBV5-5 with TRBJ1-2; D remains ambiguous. The CDR3 has 15 residues. Trimming left V 1 base short and J 3 bases short, with 13 bases between. Germline V CDR1 and CDR2: SGHKS, YYEKEE (reference sequence). This chain's CDR3 is CASSLWLGNDYGYTF. Here the CDR3 DNA reads TGTGCCAGCAGCTTGTGGTTAGGGAATGACTATGGCTACACCTTC.

This clonotype was counted only a few times. V and J are TRBV2 and TRBJ2-3, with 7 bases that match TRBD1. CDR1 is SNHLY and CDR2 is FYNNEI in the germline V gene. V was pared by 3 bases and J by 4 bases, with 4 bases of the junction left unmatched. This CDR3 has 14 residues. CDR3 sequence (DNA): TGTGCCAGCAGTGATTGGACAGGACCAGATACGCAGTATTTT. Encoded protein: CASSDWTGPDTQYF.